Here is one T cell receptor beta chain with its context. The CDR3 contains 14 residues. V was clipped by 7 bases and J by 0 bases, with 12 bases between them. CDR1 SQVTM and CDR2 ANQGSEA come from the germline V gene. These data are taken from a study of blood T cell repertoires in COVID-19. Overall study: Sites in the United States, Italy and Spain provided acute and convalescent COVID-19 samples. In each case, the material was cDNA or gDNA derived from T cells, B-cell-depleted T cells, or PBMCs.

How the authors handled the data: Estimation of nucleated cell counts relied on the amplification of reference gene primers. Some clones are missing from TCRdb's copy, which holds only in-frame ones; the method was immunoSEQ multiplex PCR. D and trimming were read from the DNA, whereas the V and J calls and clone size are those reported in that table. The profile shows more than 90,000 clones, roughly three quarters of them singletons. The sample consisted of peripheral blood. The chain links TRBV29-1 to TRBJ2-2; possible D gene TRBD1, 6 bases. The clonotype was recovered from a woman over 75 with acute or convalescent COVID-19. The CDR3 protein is CSAKDRANTGELFF. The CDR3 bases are TGCAGCGCCAAGGACAGAGCGAACACCGGGGAGCTGTTTTTT.